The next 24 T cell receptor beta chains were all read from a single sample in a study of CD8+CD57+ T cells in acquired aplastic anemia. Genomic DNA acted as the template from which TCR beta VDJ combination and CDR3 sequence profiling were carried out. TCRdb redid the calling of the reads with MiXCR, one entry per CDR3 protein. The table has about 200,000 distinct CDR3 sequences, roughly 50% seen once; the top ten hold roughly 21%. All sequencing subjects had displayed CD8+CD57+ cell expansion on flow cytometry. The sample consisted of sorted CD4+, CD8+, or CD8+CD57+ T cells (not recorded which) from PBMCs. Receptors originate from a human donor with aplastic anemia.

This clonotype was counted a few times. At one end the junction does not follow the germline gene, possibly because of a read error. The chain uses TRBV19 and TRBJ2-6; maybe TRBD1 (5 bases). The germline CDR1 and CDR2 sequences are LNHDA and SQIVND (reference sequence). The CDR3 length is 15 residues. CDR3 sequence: CASSTRRDGDNVLTF. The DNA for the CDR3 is TGTGCCAGTAGTACCCGCAGGGATGGGGACAACGTCCTGACTTTC.

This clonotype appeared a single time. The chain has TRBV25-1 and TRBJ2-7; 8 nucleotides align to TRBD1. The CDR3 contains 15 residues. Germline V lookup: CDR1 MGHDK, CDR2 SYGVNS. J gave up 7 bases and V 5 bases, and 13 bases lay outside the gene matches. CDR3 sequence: CASSPSRDRFYEQYF. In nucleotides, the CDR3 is TGTGCCAGCAGTCCGTCCCGGGACAGGTTCTATGAGCAGTACTTC.

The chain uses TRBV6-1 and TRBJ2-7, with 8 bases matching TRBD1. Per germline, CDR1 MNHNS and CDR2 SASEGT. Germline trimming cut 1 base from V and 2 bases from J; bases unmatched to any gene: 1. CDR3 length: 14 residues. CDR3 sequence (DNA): TGTGCCAGCAGTGAAGAGGACAGGGCCTACGAGCAGTACTTC. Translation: CASSEEDRAYEQYF.

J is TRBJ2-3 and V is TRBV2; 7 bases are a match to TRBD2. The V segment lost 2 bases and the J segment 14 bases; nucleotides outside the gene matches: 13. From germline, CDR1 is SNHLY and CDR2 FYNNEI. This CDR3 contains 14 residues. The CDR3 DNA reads TGTGCCAGCAGTGAATCCCGGGCGGGAGATCTGGGGTATTTT. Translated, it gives CASSESRAGDLGYF.

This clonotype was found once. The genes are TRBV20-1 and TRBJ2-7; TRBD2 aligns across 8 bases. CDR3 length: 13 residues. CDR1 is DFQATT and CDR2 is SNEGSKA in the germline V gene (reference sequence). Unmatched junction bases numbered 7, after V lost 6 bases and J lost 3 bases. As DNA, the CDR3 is TGCAGTGCCCAGACTAGCGAGTTCTACGAGCAGTACTTC. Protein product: CSAQTSEFYEQYF.

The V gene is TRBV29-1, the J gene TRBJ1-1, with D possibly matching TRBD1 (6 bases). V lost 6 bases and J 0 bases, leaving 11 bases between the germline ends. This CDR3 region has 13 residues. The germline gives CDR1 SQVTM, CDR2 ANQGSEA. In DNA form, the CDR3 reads TGCAGCGTCAGGGGTTTGATGAACACTGAAGCTTTCTTT. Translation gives CSVRGLMNTEAFF.

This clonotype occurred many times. CDR3 DNA sequence: TGCGCCAGCAGCCTAGACTACCAACAAGAGACCCAGTACTTC. It translates to CASSLDYQQETQYF. This rearrangement joins TRBV5-1 to TRBJ2-5; D perhaps matches TRBD2 (5 bases). With 4 bases removed from V and 2 bases from J, the gap between germline ends came to 12 bases. Per the germline V gene, CDR1 is SGHRS and CDR2 is YFSETQ. CDR3 length: 14 amino acids.

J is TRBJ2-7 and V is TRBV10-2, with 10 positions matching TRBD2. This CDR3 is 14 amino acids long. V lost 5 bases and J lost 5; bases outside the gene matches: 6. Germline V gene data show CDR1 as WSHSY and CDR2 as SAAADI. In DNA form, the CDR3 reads TGCGCCAGCAGTCCTCTAGCGGGGGCCCACGAGCAGTACTTC. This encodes CASSPLAGAHEQYF.

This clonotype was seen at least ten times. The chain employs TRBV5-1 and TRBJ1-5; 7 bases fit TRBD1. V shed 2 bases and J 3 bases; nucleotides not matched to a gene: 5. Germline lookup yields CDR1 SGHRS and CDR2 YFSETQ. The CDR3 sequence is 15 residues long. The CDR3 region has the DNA TGCGCCAGCAGCTTAACCGGACAGGCCAATCAGCCCCAGCATTTT. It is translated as CASSLTGQANQPQHF.

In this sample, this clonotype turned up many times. The CDR3 region is CASSPPSGAIYF. The CDR3 region has the DNA TGTGCCAGCAGCCCCCCTAGTGGCGCCATATATTTT. The chain links TRBV7-6 to TRBJ1-3; D unresolved. This CDR3 is 12 amino acids long. Germline CDR1 reads SGHVS; CDR2 reads FNYEAQ. Trimming removed 5 bases at V and 11 bases at J, with 13 bases between.

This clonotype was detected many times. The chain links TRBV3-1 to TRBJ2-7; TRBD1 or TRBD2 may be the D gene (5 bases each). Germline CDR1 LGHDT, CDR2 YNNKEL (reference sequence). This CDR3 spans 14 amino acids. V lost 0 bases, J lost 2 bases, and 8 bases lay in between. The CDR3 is CASSQDEGPYEQYF. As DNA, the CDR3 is TGTGCCAGCAGCCAAGATGAGGGACCCTACGAGCAGTACTTC.

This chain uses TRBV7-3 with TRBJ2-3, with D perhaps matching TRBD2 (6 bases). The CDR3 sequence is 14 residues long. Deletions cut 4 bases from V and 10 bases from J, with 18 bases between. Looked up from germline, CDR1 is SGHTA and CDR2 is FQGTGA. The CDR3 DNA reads TGTGCCAGCAGCTCTCACATAGTGGGGGGTGCGCAGTATTTT. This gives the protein CASSSHIVGGAQYF.

In DNA form, the CDR3 reads TGTGCCAGCAGTGATAGATTGGGAAATTCACCCCTCCACTTT. It specifies CASSDRLGNSPLHF. The genes are TRBV2 and TRBJ1-6; D remains unclear. Germline CDR1 reads SNHLY; CDR2 reads FYNNEI. Trimming left V 3 bases short and J 7 bases short, with 10 bases between. The CDR3 has 14 residues.

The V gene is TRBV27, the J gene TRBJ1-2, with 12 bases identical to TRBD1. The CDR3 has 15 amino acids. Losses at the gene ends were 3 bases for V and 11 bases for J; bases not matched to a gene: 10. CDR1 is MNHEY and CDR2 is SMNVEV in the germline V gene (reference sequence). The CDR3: CASSLREGTGGGYTF. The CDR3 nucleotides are TGTGCCAGCAGTTTGCGAGAGGGGACAGGGGGCGGGTACACCTTC.

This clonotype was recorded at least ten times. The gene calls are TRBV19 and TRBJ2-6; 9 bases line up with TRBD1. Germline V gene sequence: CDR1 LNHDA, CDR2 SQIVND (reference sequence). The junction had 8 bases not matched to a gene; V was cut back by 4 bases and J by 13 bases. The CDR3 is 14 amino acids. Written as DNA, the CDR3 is TGTGCCAGTAGTAGCCGGGACAGGGTGTGGGTCCTGACTTTC. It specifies CASSSRDRVWVLTF.

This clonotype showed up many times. The CDR3 DNA is TGTGCCAGCAGCTTGTCGGGGAGGGGGAACTATGGCTACACCTTC. Amino acid sequence: CASSLSGRGNYGYTF. The chain uses TRBV5-4 and TRBJ1-2, with TRBD1 as a possible D gene (6 bases). This CDR3 spans 15 amino acids. Per germline, CDR1 SGHNT and CDR2 YYREEE (reference sequence). V lost 1 base to trimming and J lost 2 bases, with 12 bases between them.

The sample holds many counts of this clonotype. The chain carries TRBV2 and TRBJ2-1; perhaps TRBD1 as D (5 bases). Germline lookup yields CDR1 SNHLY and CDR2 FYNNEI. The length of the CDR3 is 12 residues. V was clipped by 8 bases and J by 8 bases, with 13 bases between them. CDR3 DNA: TGTGCCAGCGAAGGGGAAGGTCATGAGCAGTTCTTC. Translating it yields CASEGEGHEQFF.

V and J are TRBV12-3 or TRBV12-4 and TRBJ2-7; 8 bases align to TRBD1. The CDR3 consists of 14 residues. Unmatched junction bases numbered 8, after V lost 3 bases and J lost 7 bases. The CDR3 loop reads CASSLRQGAREQYF. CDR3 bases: TGTGCCAGCAGTTTGAGGCAGGGGGCGCGGGAGCAGTACTTC.

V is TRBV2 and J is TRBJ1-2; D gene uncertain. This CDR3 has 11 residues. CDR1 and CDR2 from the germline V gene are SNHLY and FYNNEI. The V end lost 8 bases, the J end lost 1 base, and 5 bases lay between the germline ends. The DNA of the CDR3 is TGTGCCAGCGTGGATAACTATGGCTACACCTTC. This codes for CASVDNYGYTF.

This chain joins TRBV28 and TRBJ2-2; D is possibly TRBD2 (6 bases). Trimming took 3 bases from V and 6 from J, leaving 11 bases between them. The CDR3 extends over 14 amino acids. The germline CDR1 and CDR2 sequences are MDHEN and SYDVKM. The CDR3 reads CASSLGGYAGELFF. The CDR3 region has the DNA TGTGCCAGCAGTTTGGGGGGATACGCCGGGGAGCTGTTTTTT.

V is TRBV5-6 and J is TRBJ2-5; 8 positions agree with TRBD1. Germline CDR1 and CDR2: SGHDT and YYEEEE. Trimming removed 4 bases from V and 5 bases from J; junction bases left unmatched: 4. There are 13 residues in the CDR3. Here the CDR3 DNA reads TGTGCCAGCAGCCCAGGGGGCGCGGAGACCCAGTACTTC. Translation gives CASSPGGAETQYF.

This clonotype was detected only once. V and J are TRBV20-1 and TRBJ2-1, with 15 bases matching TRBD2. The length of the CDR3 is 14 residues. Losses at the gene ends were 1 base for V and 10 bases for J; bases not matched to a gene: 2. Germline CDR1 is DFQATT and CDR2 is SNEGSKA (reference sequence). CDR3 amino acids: CSARGGLAGGEQFF. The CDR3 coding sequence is TGCAGTGCTAGAGGCGGACTAGCGGGGGGGGAGCAGTTCTTC.

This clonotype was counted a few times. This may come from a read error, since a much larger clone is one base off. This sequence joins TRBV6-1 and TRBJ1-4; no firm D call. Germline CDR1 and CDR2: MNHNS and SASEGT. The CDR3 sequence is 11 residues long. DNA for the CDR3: TGTGCCAGCAGTGAAGCTGAGCGGTGCCTGTTT. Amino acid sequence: CASSEAERCLF.

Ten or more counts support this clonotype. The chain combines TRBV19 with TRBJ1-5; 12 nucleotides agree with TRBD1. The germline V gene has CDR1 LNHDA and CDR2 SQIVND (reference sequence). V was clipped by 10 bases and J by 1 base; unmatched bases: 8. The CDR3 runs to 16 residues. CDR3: CATTGTGGASNQPQHF. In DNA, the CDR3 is TGTGCCACCACCGGGACAGGGGGCGCGAGCAATCAGCCCCAGCATTTT.